This TCR beta chain stems from a study of response to subunit inactivated influenza vaccine. General study points: Authors proposed each seasonal influenza vaccination draws in few new T cells.

Using its own MiXCR run on the RT-PCR reads, TCRdb lists one record per CDR3 protein. Among over 650,000 distinct CDR3 sequences listed, 15% to 20% were seen once. This clonotype came up a few times. What it binds is not known. This specimen consisted of PBMCs from blood, obtained 4 to 6 days after vaccination. The receptor's source is a man aged 45-65 years who received an inactivated influenza vaccine.

The CDR3 is CAISRKRERETDTQYF. DNA for the CDR3: TGTGCCATCAGCCGAAAGCGGGAGCGTGAGACAGATACGCAGTATTTT. The chain combines TRBV10-3 with TRBJ2-3, with 8 bases identical to TRBD2. CDR1 ENHRY and CDR2 SYGVKD come from the germline V gene. This CDR3 comprises 16 residues. V shed 6 bases and J 3 bases; nucleotides not matched to a gene: 11.